This T cell receptor beta chain was recorded in a study of T cell repertoires in cytomegalovirus infection. About the study: Matching HLA type and CMV infection were both indicated by public TCR beta signatures.

The CDR3 runs to 8 residues. Germline-derived CDR1 and CDR2 are SEHNR and FQNEAQ (reference sequence). Comments on this clonotype: Its antigen is unknown. At one boundary the junction diverges from the germline segment, which might be a read error.

TCRdb itself ran the reads through MiXCR, one entry per CDR3 protein. The sample consists of approximately 500,000 distinct CDR3 sequences, approximately 10% of them appearing once. General observations from the study: Pooled public TCR beta family frequency picked out CMV carriers with the relevant HLA.

Source material: PBMCs. The clonotype comes from a human donor in good health (CMV status not recorded). Some clones in this sample may be carry-over from other donors' samples. This sequence joins TRBV7-9 and TRBJ2-1, with D uncertain. This CDR3 reads CASSPRSF. For the CDR3, the DNA is TGTGCCAGCAGCCCAAGGTCTTTC.